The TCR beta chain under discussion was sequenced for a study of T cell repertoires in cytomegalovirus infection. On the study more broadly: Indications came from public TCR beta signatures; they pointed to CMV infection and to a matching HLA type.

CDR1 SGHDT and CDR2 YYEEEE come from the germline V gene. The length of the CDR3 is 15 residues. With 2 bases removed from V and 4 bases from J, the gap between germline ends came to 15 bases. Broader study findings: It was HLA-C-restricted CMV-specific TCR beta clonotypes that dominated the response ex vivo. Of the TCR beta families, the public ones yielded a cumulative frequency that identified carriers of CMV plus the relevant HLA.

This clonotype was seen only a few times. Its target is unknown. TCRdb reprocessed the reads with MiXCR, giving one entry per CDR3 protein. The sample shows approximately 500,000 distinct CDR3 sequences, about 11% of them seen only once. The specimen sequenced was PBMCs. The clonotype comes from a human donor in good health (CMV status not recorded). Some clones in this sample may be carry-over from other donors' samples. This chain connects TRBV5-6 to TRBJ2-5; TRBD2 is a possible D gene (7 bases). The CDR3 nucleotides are TGTGCCAGCAGCTTTTTGTCGGGGGGCGGAGAGACCCAGTACTTC. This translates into CASSFLSGGGETQYF.